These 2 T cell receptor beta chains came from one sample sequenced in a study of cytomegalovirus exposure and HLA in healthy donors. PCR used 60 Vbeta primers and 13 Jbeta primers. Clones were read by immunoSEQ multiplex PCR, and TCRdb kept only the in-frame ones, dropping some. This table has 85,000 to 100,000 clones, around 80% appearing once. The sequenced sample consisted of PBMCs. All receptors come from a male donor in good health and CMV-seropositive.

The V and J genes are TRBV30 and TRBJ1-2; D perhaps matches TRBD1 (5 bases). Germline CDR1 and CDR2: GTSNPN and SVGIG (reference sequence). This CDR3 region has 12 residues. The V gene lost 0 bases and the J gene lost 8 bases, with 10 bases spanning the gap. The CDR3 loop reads CAWSVWGGGYTF. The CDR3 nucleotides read TGTGCCTGGAGTGTATGGGGGGGAGGCTACACCTTC.

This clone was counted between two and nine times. The DNA for the CDR3 is TGTGCCTGGAGGGACGGAGGGGGCTACACCTTC. Encoded protein: CAWRDGGGYTF. The rearrangement uses TRBV30 and TRBJ1-2; D ambiguous. V dropped 3 bases and J dropped 8 bases, with 10 bases sitting between them. This CDR3 comprises 11 residues. The germline CDR1 and CDR2 sequences are GTSNPN and SVGIG (reference sequence).